A selection of T cell receptor beta chains follows, all from one sample in a study of blood T cell repertoires in COVID-19. Profiled with immunoSEQ multiplex PCR; TCRdb holds only in-frame clones, not every one. Found here are around 200,000 clones, approximately 87% of them singletons; the top ten hold less than 25%. Sequenced: peripheral blood. The receptors were gathered from a man aged 70-80 years with active or convalescent COVID-19. Both conserved end residues are part of each CDR3. The D gene is left open where the match is weak. Size tells how often a clone was seen (once, few, many) or the class of an expanded clone, and some rows leave it out.

j_call: TRBJ2-2; v_call: TRBV5-1; d_call: TRBD1; clone_size: few; cdr3_nt: TGCGCCAGCAGCTCGGTACCGGGACAGGGGATGGCGAACACCGGGGAGCTGTTTTTT; cdr3_aa: CASSSVPGQGMANTGELFF
j_call: TRBJ2-1; v_call: TRBV6-2/TRBV6-3; d_call: -; clone_size: -; cdr3_nt: TGTGCCAGCAGTTACGCCAGGGTCTACAATGAGCAGTTCTTC; cdr3_aa: CASSYARVYNEQFF
j_call: TRBJ1-2; v_call: TRBV15; d_call: -; clone_size: once; cdr3_nt: TGTGCCACCAGCAGAGAAAACCCCCTACATGGCTACACCTTC; cdr3_aa: CATSRENPLHGYTF
j_call: TRBJ1-2; v_call: TRBV7-2; d_call: -; clone_size: -; cdr3_nt: TGTGCCAGCAGTTCTGACCAGGGGAGGGGTGGCTACACCTTC; cdr3_aa: CASSSDQGRGGYTF
j_call: TRBJ1-4; v_call: TRBV7-8; d_call: TRBD1; clone_size: -; cdr3_nt: TGTGCCAGCACCGGGACAGGGGGCTACGAAAAACTGTTTTTT; cdr3_aa: CASTGTGGYEKLFF
j_call: TRBJ2-7; v_call: TRBV11-3; d_call: -; clone_size: -; cdr3_nt: TGTGCCAGCAGCTTAGTCCAGGCTGGCGAGCAGTACTTC; cdr3_aa: CASSLVQAGEQYF
j_call: TRBJ1-1; v_call: TRBV9; d_call: TRBD1; clone_size: -; cdr3_nt: TGTGCCAGCAGCGCTAGACAGGGTTGGAACACTGAAGCTTTCTTT; cdr3_aa: CASSARQGWNTEAFF
j_call: TRBJ1-1; v_call: TRBV7-9; d_call: -; clone_size: -; cdr3_nt: TGTGCCAGCTTAACGGCAGGGGCAATGATGCAAGCTTTCTTT; cdr3_aa: CASLTAGAMMQAFF
j_call: TRBJ1-4; v_call: TRBV5-4; d_call: TRBD1; clone_size: few; cdr3_nt: TGTGCCAGCAGTTTCGACAGGGGTCGGGAAAAACTGTTTTTT; cdr3_aa: CASSFDRGREKLFF
j_call: TRBJ2-2; v_call: TRBV19; d_call: -; clone_size: few; cdr3_nt: TGTGCCAGTAGAAGGAGAAAGACAGGTCCCACCGGGGAGCTGTTTTTT; cdr3_aa: CASRRRKTGPTGELFF
j_call: TRBJ2-3; v_call: TRBV4-3; d_call: TRBD2; clone_size: once; cdr3_nt: TGCGCCAGCAGCCGAGCGGGGGAAAGCACAGATACGCAGTATTTT; cdr3_aa: CASSRAGESTDTQYF
j_call: TRBJ2-5; v_call: TRBV18; d_call: TRBD2; clone_size: -; cdr3_nt: TGTGCCAGCTCCCGGGTAGCGGGGATGCAAGAGACCCAGTACTTC; cdr3_aa: CASSRVAGMQETQYF
j_call: TRBJ1-2; v_call: TRBV30; d_call: -; clone_size: -; cdr3_nt: TGTGCCTGGCAGCCCGGGACTCGCGTGGAGGGCTACACCTTC; cdr3_aa: CAWQPGTRVEGYTF
j_call: TRBJ1-4; v_call: TRBV3-1/TRBV3-2; d_call: -; clone_size: -; cdr3_nt: TGTGCCAGCAGCTATCTGTCCGGGGAAAAACTGTTTTTT; cdr3_aa: CASSYLSGEKLFF
j_call: TRBJ1-2; v_call: TRBV28; d_call: -; clone_size: -; cdr3_nt: TGTGCCAGCAGTTTATCGGGGTATGGCTACACCTTC; cdr3_aa: CASSLSGYGYTF
j_call: TRBJ1-2; v_call: TRBV9; d_call: -; clone_size: -; cdr3_nt: TGTGCCAGCAGCGCGAGCCCAGGGATCCGGGGCTACACCTTC; cdr3_aa: CASSASPGIRGYTF
j_call: TRBJ1-1; v_call: TRBV4-3; d_call: TRBD1; clone_size: -; cdr3_nt: TGCGCCAGCAGCCAAGACTGGGGACAGGGAGGCACTGAAGCTTTCTTT; cdr3_aa: CASSQDWGQGGTEAFF
j_call: TRBJ1-1; v_call: TRBV24-1; d_call: -; clone_size: -; cdr3_nt: TGTGCCACCAGTGCGACACCGAACACTGAAGCTTTCTTT; cdr3_aa: CATSATPNTEAFF
j_call: TRBJ2-5; v_call: TRBV7-9; d_call: -; clone_size: -; cdr3_nt: TGTGCCAGCAGCCTGGCGGGGTCCGAGACCCAGTACTTC; cdr3_aa: CASSLAGSETQYF
j_call: TRBJ2-1; v_call: TRBV5-4; d_call: -; clone_size: -; cdr3_nt: TGTGCCAGCAGCCCCGGGACAACCTACAATGAGCAGTTCTTC; cdr3_aa: CASSPGTTYNEQFF
j_call: TRBJ2-1; v_call: TRBV5-1; d_call: -; clone_size: -; cdr3_nt: TGCGCCAGCAGGCCGGAGCCGAGCTCCTACAATGAGCAGTTCTTC; cdr3_aa: CASRPEPSSYNEQFF
j_call: TRBJ2-5; v_call: TRBV2; d_call: TRBD1; clone_size: -; cdr3_nt: TGTGCCAGAACAGGGGTAGGGGAGACCCAGTACTTC; cdr3_aa: CARTGVGETQYF
j_call: TRBJ1-1; v_call: TRBV19; d_call: -; clone_size: -; cdr3_nt: TGTGCCACCGACCGTCGGGGGGGAGGTGAAGCTTTCTTT; cdr3_aa: CATDRRGGGEAFF
j_call: TRBJ1-2; v_call: TRBV3-1/TRBV3-2; d_call: TRBD1; clone_size: -; cdr3_nt: TGTGCCAGCAGCCAGGGACAGGGTATCTATGGCTACACCTTC; cdr3_aa: CASSQGQGIYGYTF
j_call: TRBJ1-4; v_call: TRBV6-5; d_call: TRBD1; clone_size: -; cdr3_nt: TGTGCCAGCAGTTACGGGGACAGGGTGTTTGAAAAACTGTTTTTT; cdr3_aa: CASSYGDRVFEKLFF
j_call: TRBJ1-1; v_call: TRBV6-5; d_call: -; clone_size: once; cdr3_nt: TGTGCCAGCACCAGCGACGGGAACACTGAAGCTTTCTTT; cdr3_aa: CASTSDGNTEAFF
j_call: TRBJ1-6; v_call: TRBV2; d_call: -; clone_size: -; cdr3_nt: TGTGCCAGCAGTGAAGAGTCGGGAGCCTATAATTCACCCCTCCACTTT; cdr3_aa: CASSEESGAYNSPLHF
j_call: TRBJ1-2; v_call: TRBV19; d_call: TRBD1; clone_size: -; cdr3_nt: TGTGCCAGTAGTCCCCCAGGGACAGGGGGCTTGGGAGGCTACACCTTC; cdr3_aa: CASSPPGTGGLGGYTF
j_call: TRBJ1-5; v_call: TRBV7-2; d_call: -; clone_size: -; cdr3_nt: TGTGCCAGCAGCCCTCGGACAGTAAGCAATCAGCCCCAGCATTTT; cdr3_aa: CASSPRTVSNQPQHF
j_call: TRBJ2-1; v_call: TRBV5-1; d_call: -; clone_size: -; cdr3_nt: TGCGCCAGCAGCTTTGGCGGCGCCAATGAGCAGTTCTTC; cdr3_aa: CASSFGGANEQFF
j_call: TRBJ2-2; v_call: TRBV27; d_call: -; clone_size: -; cdr3_nt: TGTGCCAGCAGTTTAGAGCTAAGGGGCGCATCCGGGGAGCTGTTTTTT; cdr3_aa: CASSLELRGASGELFF
j_call: TRBJ1-5; v_call: TRBV2; d_call: -; clone_size: many; cdr3_nt: TGTGCCAGCAGTGGAGGGACTAGTGGGCAGCCCCAGCATTTT; cdr3_aa: CASSGGTSGQPQHF
j_call: TRBJ2-1; v_call: TRBV6-5; d_call: -; clone_size: -; cdr3_nt: TGTGCCAGCAGCGCCTCACTAGCAGCCTACAATGAGCAGTTCTTC; cdr3_aa: CASSASLAAYNEQFF
j_call: TRBJ1-5; v_call: TRBV7-8; d_call: -; clone_size: -; cdr3_nt: TGTGCCAGCAGCCCCCGGACAGTTCGTGGCAATCAGCCCCAGCATTTT; cdr3_aa: CASSPRTVRGNQPQHF
j_call: TRBJ2-7; v_call: TRBV10-2; d_call: TRBD2; clone_size: -; cdr3_nt: TGCGCCAGCAGTGATTTGACTAGCGGGAGGGGCCCCTACGAGCAGTACTTC; cdr3_aa: CASSDLTSGRGPYEQYF
j_call: TRBJ2-7; v_call: TRBV18; d_call: TRBD1; clone_size: -; cdr3_nt: TGTGCCAGCTCACCAGGAGGGAGACAGGGGATCTCCTACGAGCAGTACTTC; cdr3_aa: CASSPGGRQGISYEQYF
j_call: TRBJ1-4; v_call: TRBV5-5; d_call: -; clone_size: -; cdr3_nt: TGTGCCAGCAGCTTGGCTGGCAGTAATGAAAAACTGTTTTTT; cdr3_aa: CASSLAGSNEKLFF
j_call: TRBJ2-3; v_call: TRBV5-1; d_call: TRBD2; clone_size: -; cdr3_nt: TGCGCCAGCATCCAATCGGGACTAGCGGGGACAGATACGCAGTATTTT; cdr3_aa: CASIQSGLAGTDTQYF